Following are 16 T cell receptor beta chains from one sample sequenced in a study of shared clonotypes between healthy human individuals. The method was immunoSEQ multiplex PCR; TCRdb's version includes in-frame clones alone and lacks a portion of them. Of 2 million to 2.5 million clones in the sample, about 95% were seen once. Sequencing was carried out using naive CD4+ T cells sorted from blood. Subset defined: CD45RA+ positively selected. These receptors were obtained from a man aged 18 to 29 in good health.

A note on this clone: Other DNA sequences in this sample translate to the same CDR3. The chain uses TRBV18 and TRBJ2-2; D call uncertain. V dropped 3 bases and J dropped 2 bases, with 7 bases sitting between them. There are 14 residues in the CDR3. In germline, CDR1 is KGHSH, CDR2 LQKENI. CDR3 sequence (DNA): TGTGCCAGCTCACCGGGCGTAAACACCGGGGAGCTGTTTTTT. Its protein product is CASSPGVNTGELFF.

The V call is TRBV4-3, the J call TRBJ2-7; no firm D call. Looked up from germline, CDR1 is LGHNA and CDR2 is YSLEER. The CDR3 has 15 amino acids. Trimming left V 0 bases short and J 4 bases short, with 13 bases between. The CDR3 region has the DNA TGCGCCAGCAGCCAAGATTGGAGCTCACCTTACGAGCAGTACTTC. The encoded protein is CASSQDWSSPYEQYF.

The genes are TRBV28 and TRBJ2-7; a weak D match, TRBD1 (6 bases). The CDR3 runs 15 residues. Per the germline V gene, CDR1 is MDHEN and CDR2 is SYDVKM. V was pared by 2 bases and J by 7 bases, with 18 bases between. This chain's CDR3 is CASSLGGRTIWEQYF. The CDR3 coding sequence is TGTGCCAGCAGTTTAGGGGGCAGGACGATATGGGAGCAGTACTTC.

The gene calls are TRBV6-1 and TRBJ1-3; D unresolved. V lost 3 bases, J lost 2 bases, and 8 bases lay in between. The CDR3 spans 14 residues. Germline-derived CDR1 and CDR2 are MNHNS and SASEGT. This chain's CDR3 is CASSDFGPGNTIYF. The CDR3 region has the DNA TGTGCCAGCAGTGATTTCGGCCCTGGAAACACCATATATTTT.

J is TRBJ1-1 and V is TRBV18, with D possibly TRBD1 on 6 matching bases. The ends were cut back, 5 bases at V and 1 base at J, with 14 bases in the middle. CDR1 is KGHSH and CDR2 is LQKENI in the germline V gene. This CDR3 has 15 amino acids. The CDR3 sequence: CASSSLGQSNTEAFF. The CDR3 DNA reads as TGTGCCAGCTCATCATTAGGACAGTCGAACACTGAAGCTTTCTTT.

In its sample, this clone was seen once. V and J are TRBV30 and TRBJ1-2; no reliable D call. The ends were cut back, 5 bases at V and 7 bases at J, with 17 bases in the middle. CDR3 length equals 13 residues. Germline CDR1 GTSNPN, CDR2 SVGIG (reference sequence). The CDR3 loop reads CAWALWGSGGYTF. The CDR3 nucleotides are TGTGCCTGGGCCCTTTGGGGATCGGGTGGCTACACCTTC. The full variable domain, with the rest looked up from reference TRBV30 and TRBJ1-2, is SQTIHQWPATLVQPVGSPLSLECTVEGTSNPNLYWYRQAAGRGLQLLFYSVGIGQISSEVPQNLSASRPQDRQFILSSKKLLLSDSGFYLCAWALWGSGGYTFGSGTRLTVV.

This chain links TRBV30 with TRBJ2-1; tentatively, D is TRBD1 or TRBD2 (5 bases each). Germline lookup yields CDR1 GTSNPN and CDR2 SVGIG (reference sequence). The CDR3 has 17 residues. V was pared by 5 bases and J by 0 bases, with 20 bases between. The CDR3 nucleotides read TGTGCCTGGCGGGGCCCAAGGTCGGGGCGCTCCTACAATGAGCAGTTCTTC. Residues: CAWRGPRSGRSYNEQFF.

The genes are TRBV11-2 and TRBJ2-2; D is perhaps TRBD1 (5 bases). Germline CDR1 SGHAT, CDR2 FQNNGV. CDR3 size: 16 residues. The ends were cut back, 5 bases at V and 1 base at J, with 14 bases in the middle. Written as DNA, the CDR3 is TGTGCCAGCAGCACTGTTTCAGGGAAGAACACCGGGGAGCTGTTTTTT. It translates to CASSTVSGKNTGELFF.

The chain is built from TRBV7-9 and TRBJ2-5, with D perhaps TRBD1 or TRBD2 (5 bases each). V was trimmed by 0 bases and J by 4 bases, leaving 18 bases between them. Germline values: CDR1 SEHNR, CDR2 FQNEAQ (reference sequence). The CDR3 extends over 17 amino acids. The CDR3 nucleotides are TGTGCCAGCAGCTTAGCGTTTATCGGGGCTTCCCCAGAGACCCAGTACTTC. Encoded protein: CASSLAFIGASPETQYF.

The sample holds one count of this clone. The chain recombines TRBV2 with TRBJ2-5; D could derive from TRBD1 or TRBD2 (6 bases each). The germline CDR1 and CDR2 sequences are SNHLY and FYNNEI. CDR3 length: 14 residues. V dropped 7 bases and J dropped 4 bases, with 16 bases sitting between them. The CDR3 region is CASTGGKGPETQYF. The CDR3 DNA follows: TGTGCCAGCACCGGGGGCAAGGGACCAGAGACCCAGTACTTC.

CDR3 region: CASSTDRGNTIYF. CDR3 bases: TGTGCCAGCAGCACCGACCGTGGAAACACCATATATTTT. J is TRBJ1-3 and V is TRBV28; D is uncertain. The length of the CDR3 is 13 residues. Per the germline V gene, CDR1 is MDHEN and CDR2 is SYDVKM. With 6 bases removed from V and 3 bases from J, the gap between germline ends came to 9 bases.

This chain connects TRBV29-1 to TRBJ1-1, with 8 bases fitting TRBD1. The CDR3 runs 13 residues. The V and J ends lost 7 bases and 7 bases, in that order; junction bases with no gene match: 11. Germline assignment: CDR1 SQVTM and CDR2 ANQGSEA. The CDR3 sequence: CSGLMDRVGEAFF. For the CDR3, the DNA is TGCAGCGGCCTGATGGACAGGGTTGGTGAAGCTTTCTTT.

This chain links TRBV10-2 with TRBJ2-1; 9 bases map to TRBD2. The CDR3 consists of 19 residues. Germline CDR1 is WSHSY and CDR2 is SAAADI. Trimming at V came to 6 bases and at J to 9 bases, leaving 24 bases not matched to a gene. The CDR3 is CASSGTTSIAGVVRGEQFF. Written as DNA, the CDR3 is TGCGCCAGCAGCGGAACGACTTCCATAGCGGGAGTGGTCAGGGGTGAGCAGTTCTTC.

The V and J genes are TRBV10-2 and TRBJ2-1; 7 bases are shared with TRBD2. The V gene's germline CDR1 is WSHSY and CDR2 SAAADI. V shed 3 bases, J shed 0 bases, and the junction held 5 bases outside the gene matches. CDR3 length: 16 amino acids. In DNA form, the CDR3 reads TGCGCCAGCAGTGATGGGGGGGTGAGCTCCTACAATGAGCAGTTCTTC. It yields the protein CASSDGGVSSYNEQFF.

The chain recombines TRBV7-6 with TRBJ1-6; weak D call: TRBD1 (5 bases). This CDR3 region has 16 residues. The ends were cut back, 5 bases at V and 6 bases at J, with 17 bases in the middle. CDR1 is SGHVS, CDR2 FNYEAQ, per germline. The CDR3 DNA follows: TGTGCCAGCAGCCTCGGGACGGGACGAAGTAATTCACCCCTCCACTTT. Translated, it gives CASSLGTGRSNSPLHF.

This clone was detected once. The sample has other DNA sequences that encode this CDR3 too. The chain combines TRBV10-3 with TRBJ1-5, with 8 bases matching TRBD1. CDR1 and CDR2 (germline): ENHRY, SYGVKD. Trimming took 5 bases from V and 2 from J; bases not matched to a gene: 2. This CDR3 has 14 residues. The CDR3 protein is CAISTTGGNQPQHF. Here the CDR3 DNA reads TGTGCCATCAGTACGACAGGGGGCAATCAGCCCCAGCATTTT.